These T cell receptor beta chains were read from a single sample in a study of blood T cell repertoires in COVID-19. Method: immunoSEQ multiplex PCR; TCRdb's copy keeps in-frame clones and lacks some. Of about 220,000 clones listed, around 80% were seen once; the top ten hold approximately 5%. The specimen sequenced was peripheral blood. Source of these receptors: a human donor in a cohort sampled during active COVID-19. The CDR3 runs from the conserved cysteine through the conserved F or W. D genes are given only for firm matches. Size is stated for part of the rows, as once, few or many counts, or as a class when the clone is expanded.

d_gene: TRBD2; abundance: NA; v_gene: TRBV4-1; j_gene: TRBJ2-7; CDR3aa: CASSQAGTSGYEQYF; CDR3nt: TGCGCCAGCAGCCAAGCAGGGACTAGCGGCTACGAGCAGTACTTC
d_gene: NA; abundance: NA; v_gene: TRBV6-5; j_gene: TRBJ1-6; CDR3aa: CASSYSQNSPLHF; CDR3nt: TGTGCCAGCAGTTACTCACAGAATTCACCCCTCCACTTT
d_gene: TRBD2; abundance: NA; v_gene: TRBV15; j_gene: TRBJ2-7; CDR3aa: CATSERGLGYEQYF; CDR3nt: TGTGCCACCAGCGAACGGGGACTAGGTTACGAGCAGTACTTC
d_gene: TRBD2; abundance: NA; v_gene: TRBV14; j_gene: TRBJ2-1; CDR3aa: CASSQVGRSYNEQFF; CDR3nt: TGTGCCAGCAGCCAAGTCGGGAGGTCTTACAATGAGCAGTTCTTC
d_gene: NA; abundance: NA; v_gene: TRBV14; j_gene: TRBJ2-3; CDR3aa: CASSQTRGTDTQYF; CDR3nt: TGTGCCAGCAGCCAGACTAGGGGAACAGATACGCAGTATTTT
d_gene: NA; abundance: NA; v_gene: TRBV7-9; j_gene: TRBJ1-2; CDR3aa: CASSQGRNNYGYTF; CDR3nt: TGTGCCAGCAGCCAGGGGCGAAATAACTATGGCTACACCTTC
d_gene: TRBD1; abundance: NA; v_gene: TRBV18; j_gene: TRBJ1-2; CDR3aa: CASSPRTGAPDGYTF; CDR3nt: TGTGCCAGCTCACCTCGGACAGGGGCCCCAGACGGCTACACCTTC
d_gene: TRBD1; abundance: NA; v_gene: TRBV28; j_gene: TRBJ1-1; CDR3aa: CASRYRDSPTEAFF; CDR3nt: TGTGCCAGCAGGTACCGGGACAGTCCCACTGAAGCTTTCTTT
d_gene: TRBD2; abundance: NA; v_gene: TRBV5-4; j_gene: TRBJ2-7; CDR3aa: CASSTGTSGSREQYF; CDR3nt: TGTGCCAGCAGCACAGGGACTAGCGGGAGTCGCGAGCAGTACTTC
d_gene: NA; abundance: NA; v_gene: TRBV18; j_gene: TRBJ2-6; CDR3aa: CASSPVGLSGANVLTF; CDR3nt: TGTGCCAGCTCACCAGTAGGACTGTCCGGGGCCAACGTCCTGACTTTC
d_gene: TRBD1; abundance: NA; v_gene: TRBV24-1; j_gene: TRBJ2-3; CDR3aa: CATSDRTGGMGTDTQYF; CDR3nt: TGTGCCACCAGTGATCGGACAGGGGGAATGGGCACAGATACGCAGTATTTT
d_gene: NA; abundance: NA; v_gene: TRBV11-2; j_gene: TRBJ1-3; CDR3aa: CASSIGNTIYF; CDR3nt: TGTGCCAGCAGTATAGGAAACACCATATATTTT
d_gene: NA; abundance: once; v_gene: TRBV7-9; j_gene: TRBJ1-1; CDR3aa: CASSTPTTLNTEAFF; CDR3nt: TGTGCCAGCAGCACGCCGACAACCTTGAACACTGAAGCTTTCTTT
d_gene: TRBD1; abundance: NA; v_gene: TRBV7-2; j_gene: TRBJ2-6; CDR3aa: CASSVQGEASGANVLTF; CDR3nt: TGTGCCAGCAGCGTACAGGGGGAGGCTTCTGGGGCCAACGTCCTGACTTTC
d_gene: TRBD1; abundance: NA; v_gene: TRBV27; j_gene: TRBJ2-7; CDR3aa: CASSGWTGLAYEQYF; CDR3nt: TGTGCCAGCAGTGGCTGGACAGGGTTAGCCTACGAGCAGTACTTC
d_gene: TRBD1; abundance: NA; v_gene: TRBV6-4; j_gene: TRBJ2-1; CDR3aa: CASRPRQGAYNEQFF; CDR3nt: TGTGCCAGCCGACCTCGTCAGGGGGCCTACAATGAGCAGTTCTTC
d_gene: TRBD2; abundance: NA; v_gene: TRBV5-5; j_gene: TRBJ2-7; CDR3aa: CASRTGLAGAYEQYF; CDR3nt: TGTGCCAGCAGGACTGGACTAGCGGGAGCCTACGAGCAGTACTTC
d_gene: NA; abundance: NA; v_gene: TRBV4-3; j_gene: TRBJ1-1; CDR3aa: CASSQGAGNTEAFF; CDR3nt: TGCGCCAGCAGCCAAGGGGCGGGGAACACTGAAGCTTTCTTT
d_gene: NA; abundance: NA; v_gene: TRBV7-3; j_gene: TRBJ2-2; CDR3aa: CASSTRTTGELFF; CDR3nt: TGTGCCAGCAGTACTAGAACCACCGGGGAGCTGTTTTTT
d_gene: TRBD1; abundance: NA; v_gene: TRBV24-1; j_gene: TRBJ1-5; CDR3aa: CATSDRQGPLGQPQHF; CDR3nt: TGTGCCACCAGTGATAGACAGGGGCCCCTAGGTCAGCCCCAGCATTTT
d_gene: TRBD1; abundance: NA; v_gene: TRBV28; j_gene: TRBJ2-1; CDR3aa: CASSLLQGWNEQFF; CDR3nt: TGTGCCAGCAGTTTATTACAGGGGTGGAATGAGCAGTTCTTC
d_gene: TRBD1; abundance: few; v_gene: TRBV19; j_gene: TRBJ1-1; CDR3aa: CASSEGAATEAFF; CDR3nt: TGTGCCAGTAGTGAGGGGGCAGCCACTGAAGCTTTCTTT
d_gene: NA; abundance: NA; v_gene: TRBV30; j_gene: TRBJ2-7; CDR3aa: CAWSRGGSSYEQYF; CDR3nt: TGTGCCTGGAGTCGAGGCGGATCCTCCTACGAGCAGTACTTC
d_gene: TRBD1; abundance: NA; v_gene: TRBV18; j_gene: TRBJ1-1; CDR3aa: CASSQGAGTEAFF; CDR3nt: TGTGCCAGCTCCCAGGGGGCAGGCACTGAAGCTTTCTTT
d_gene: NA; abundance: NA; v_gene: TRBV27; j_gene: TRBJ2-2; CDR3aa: CASSPQGRNTGELFF; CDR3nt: TGTGCCAGCAGTCCGCAGGGGCGGAACACCGGGGAGCTGTTTTTT